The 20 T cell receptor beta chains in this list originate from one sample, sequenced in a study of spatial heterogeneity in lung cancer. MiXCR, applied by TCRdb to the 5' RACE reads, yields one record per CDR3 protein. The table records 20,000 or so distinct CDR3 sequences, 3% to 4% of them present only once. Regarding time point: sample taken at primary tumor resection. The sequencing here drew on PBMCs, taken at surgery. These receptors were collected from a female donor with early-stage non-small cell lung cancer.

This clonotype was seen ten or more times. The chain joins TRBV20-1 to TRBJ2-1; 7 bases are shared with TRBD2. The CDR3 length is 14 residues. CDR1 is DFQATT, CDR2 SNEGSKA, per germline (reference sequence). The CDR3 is CSAPIGEGYNEQFF. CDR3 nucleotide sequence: TGCAGCGCCCCTATCGGGGAGGGTTACAATGAGCAGTTCTTC.

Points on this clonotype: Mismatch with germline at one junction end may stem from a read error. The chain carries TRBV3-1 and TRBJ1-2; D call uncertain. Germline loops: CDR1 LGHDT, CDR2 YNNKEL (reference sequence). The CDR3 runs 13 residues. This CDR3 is CAGSQAGNYGYTF. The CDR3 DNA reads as TGTGCCGGCAGCCAAGCTGGTAACTATGGCTACACCTTC.

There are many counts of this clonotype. The CDR3 bases are TGTGCCAGCAGCCCCGAAGGGGGGGGGAACACTGAAGCTTTCTTT. Translated, it gives CASSPEGGGNTEAFF. The chain joins TRBV7-9 to TRBJ1-1, with D perhaps TRBD1 (6 bases). V was shortened by 5 bases and J by 1 base, with 14 bases between the two germline ends. Looked up from germline, CDR1 is SEHNR and CDR2 is FQNEAQ (reference sequence). The CDR3 length is 15 residues. The full variable domain, with the rest looked up from reference TRBV7-9 and TRBJ1-1, is DTGVSQNPRHKITKRGQNVTFRCDPISEHNRLYWYRQTLGQGPEFLTYFQNEAQLEKSRLLSDRFSAERPKGSFSTLEIQRTEQGDSAMYLCASSPEGGGNTEAFFGQGTRLTVV.

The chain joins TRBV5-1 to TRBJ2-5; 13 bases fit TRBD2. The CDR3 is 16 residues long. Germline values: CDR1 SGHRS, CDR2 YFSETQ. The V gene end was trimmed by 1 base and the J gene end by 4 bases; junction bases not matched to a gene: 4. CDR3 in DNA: TGCGCCAGCAGCTTGACGGGACTAGCGGGAACAGAGACCCAGTACTTC. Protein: CASSLTGLAGTETQYF.

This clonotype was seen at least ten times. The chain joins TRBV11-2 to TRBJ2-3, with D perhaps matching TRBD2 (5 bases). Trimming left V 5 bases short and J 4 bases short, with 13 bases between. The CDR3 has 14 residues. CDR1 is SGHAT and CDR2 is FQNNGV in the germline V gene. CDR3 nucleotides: TGTGCCAGCAGCCGAGAGGGTTTCCCAGATACGCAGTATTTT. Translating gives CASSREGFPDTQYF.

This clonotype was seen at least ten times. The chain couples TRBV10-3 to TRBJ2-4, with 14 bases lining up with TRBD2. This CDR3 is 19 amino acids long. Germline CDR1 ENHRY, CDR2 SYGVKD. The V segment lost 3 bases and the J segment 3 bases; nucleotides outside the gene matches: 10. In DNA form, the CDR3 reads TGTGCCATCAGTGAAACCGGGACTAGCGGGAGTAATGGCAAAAACATTCAGTACTTC. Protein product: CAISETGTSGSNGKNIQYF.

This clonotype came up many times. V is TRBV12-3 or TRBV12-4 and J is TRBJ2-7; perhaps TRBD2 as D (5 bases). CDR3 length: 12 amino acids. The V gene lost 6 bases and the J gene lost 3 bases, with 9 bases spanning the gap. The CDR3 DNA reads TGTGCCAGCAGCCCCGGGATCTACGAGCAGTACTTC. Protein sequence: CASSPGIYEQYF.

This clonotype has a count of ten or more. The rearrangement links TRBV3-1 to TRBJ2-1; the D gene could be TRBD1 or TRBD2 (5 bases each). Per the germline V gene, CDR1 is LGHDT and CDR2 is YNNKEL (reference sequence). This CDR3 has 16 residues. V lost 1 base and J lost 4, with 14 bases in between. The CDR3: CASSQGRDGIYNEQFF. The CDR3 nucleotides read TGTGCCAGCAGCCAAGGACGGGACGGGATATACAATGAGCAGTTCTTC.

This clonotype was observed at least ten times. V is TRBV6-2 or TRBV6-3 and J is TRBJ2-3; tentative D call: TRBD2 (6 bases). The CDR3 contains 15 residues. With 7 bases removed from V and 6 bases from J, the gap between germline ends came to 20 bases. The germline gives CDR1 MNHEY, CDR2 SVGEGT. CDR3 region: CASKLVTGAGDTQYF. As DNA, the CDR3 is TGTGCCAGCAAGTTAGTAACGGGAGCCGGTGATACGCAGTATTTT.

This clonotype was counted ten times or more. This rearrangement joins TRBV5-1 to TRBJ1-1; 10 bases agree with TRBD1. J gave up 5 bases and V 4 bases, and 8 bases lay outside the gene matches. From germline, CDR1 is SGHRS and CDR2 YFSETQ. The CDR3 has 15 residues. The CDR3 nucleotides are TGCGCCAGCAGCACTTGGACAGGGGGTGGTACTGAAGCTTTCTTT. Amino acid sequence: CASSTWTGGGTEAFF.

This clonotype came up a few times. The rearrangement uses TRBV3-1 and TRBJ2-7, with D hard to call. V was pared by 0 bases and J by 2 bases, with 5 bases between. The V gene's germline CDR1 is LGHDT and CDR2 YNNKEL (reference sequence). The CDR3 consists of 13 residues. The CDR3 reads CASSQEAAYEQYF. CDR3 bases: TGTGCCAGCAGCCAAGAGGCGGCCTACGAGCAGTACTTC.

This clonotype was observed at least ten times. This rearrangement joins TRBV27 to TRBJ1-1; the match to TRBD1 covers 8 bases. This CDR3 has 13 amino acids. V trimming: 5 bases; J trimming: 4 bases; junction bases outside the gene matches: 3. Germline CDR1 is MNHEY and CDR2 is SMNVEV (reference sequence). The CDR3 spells CASSPGQGTEAFF. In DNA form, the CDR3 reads TGTGCCAGCAGTCCAGGACAGGGCACTGAAGCTTTCTTT.

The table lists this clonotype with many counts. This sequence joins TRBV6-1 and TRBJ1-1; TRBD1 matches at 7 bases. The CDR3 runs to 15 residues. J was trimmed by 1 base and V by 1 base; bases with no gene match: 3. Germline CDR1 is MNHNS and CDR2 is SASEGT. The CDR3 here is CASSEVRGRNTEAFF. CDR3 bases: TGTGCCAGCAGTGAAGTAAGGGGGCGGAACACTGAAGCTTTCTTT.

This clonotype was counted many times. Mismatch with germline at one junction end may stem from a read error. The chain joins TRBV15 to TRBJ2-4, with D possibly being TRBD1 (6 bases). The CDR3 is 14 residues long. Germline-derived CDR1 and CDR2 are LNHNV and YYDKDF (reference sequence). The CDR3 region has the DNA TGTGTCACCAGCCGCAACAGGGATTTGGACATTCAGTACTTC. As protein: CVTSRNRDLDIQYF.

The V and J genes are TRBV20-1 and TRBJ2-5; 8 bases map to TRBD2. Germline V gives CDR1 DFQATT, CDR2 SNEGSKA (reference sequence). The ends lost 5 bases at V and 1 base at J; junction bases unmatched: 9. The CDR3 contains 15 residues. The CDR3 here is CSALIAGWGQETQYF. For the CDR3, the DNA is TGCAGTGCTCTAATAGCGGGATGGGGCCAAGAGACCCAGTACTTC.

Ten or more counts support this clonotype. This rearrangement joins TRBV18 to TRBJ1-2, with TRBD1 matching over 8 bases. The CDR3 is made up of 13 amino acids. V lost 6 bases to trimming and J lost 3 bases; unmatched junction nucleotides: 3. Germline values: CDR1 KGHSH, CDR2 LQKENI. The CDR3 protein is CASSQGQDYGYTF. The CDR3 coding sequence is TGTGCCAGCTCTCAGGGACAGGACTATGGCTACACCTTC.

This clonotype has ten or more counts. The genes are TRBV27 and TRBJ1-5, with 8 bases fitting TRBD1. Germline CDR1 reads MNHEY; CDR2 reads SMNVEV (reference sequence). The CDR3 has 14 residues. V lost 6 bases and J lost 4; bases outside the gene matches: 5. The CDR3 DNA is TGTGCCAGCAGCCGGGACAGGAAAAATCAGCCCCAGCATTTT. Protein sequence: CASSRDRKNQPQHF.

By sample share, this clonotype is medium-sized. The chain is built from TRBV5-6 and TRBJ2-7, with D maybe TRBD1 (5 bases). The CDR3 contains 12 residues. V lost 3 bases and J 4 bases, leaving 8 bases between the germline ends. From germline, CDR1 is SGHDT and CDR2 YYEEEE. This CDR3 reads CASSSRAYEQYF. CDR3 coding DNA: TGTGCCAGCAGCTCCAGGGCATACGAGCAGTACTTC. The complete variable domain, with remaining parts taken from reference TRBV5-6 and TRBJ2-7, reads DAGVTQSPTHLIKTRGQQVTLRCSPKSGHDTVSWYQQALGQGPQFIFQYYEEEERQRGNFPDRFSGHQFPNYSSELNVNALLLGDSALYLCASSSRAYEQYFGPGTRLTVT.

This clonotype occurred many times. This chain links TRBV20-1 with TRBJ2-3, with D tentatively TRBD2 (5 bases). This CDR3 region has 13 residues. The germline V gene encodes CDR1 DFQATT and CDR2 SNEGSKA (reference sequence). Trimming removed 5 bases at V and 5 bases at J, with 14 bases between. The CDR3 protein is CSARADGEDTQYF. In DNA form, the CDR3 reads TGCAGTGCTCGAGCGGATGGGGAAGATACGCAGTATTTT.

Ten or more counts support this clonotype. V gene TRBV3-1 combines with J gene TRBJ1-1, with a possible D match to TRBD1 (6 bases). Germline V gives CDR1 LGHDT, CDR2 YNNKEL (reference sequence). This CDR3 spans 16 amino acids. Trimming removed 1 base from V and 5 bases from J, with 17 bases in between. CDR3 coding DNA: TGTGCCAGCAGCCAAGGGGCGGGGGCAGGTTGGACTGAAGCTTTCTTT. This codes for CASSQGAGAGWTEAFF.